A single sample is the source of the 24 T cell receptor beta chains below, sequenced in a study of OX40 agonist ivuxolimab in advanced cancers. Sequenced by immunoSEQ multiplex PCR; TCRdb stores in-frame clones only, minus some. The sample holds 45,000 to 50,000 clones; roughly 88% are singletons and the top ten take about 20%. Source: CD4+ or CD8+ T cells sorted from blood, taken in a trial of the OX40 agonist ivuxolimab. Receptor source: an adult with an advanced solid tumor such as melanoma, head and neck, liver or kidney cancer.

The chain joins TRBV2 to TRBJ2-3; D perhaps matches TRBD2 (6 bases). The V end lost 0 bases, the J end lost 1 base, and 8 bases lay between the germline ends. The CDR3 covers 15 residues. The germline V gene has CDR1 SNHLY and CDR2 FYNNEI. CDR3: CASSEAGLRTDTQYF. The CDR3 region has the DNA TGTGCCAGCAGTGAAGCGGGACTCCGCACAGATACGCAGTATTTT.

V is TRBV7-2 and J is TRBJ1-6; 10 nucleotides line up with TRBD1. J lost 9 bases, V lost 1 base, and 6 bases had no gene match. Germline V gene data show CDR1 as SGHTA and CDR2 as FQGNSA. The length of the CDR3 is 16 residues. Written as DNA, the CDR3 is TGTGCCAGCAGCTTAGGACCAGGGACAGGGGTTTCACCCCTCCACTTT. It translates to CASSLGPGTGVSPLHF.

CDR3 sequence reads: CASSLEGLALQYF. The CDR3 DNA sequence: TGTGCCAGCAGCTTAGAGGGACTAGCTCTGCAGTACTTC. This sequence joins TRBV7-6 and TRBJ2-7, with TRBD2 identical over 9 bases. Germline values: CDR1 SGHVS, CDR2 FNYEAQ. V trimming: 1 base; J trimming: 9 bases; junction bases outside the gene matches: 4. The CDR3 extends over 13 amino acids.

About this clone itself: In this CDR3 the conserved last residue, phenylalanine or tryptophan, is missing, so a read error is likely. The chain recombines TRBV19 with TRBJ2-7; D possibly corresponds to TRBD1 (6 bases). The CDR3 has 12 amino acids. CDR1 LNHDA and CDR2 SQIVND come from the germline V gene (reference sequence). Trimming removed 3 bases from V and 5 bases from J, with 8 bases in between. CDR3: CASSIPGDEQYL. The CDR3 DNA reads as TGTGCCAGTAGTATTCCAGGGGACGAGCAGTACCTC.

This chain joins TRBV14 and TRBJ2-3; 10 bases are a match to TRBD2. Germline CDR1 SGHDN, CDR2 FVKESK. The CDR3 totals 16 residues. Trimming cost V 6 bases and J 1 base; bases outside gene matches: 7. CDR3 loop: CASSPSGSVGTDTQYF. The CDR3 coding sequence is TGTGCCAGCAGTCCTAGCGGGAGCGTTGGCACAGATACGCAGTATTTT.

The chain employs TRBV19 and TRBJ1-1; D may be TRBD1 (5 bases). This CDR3 has 14 residues. Trimming took off 6 bases at V and 4 bases at J, with 15 bases between the two ends. Germline loops: CDR1 LNHDA, CDR2 SQIVND (reference sequence). In nucleotides, the CDR3 is TGTGCCAGTAGCCCCTGGGGCAGGGCCACTGAAGCTTTCTTT. This encodes CASSPWGRATEAFF.

The rearrangement joins TRBV7-8 to TRBJ2-7, with 8 bases aligning to TRBD1. Unmatched junction bases numbered 7, after V lost 3 bases and J lost 3 bases. CDR1 and CDR2 from the germline V gene are SGHVS and FQNEAQ. The CDR3 is 15 amino acids. The CDR3 loop is CASSLGQDMVYEQYF. Here the CDR3 DNA reads TGTGCCAGCAGCTTGGGACAGGACATGGTCTACGAGCAGTACTTC.

V and J are TRBV4-2 and TRBJ1-2; a possible D gene is TRBD1 (5 bases). Germline V lookup: CDR1 LGHNA, CDR2 YNFKEQ. The V gene lost 1 base and the J gene lost 8 bases, with 11 bases spanning the gap. The CDR3 is 13 residues long. In nucleotides, the CDR3 is TGTGCCAGCAGCCAAGGGGTAGGGGTAGGCTACACCTTC. It codes for CASSQGVGVGYTF.

This chain's CDR3 is CASSFRSGSSDEQFF. The CDR3 region has the DNA TGTGCCAGCAGCTTTCGTAGCGGGAGCTCCGATGAGCAGTTCTTC. J is TRBJ2-1 and V is TRBV7-9, with 9 bases that match TRBD2. The germline CDR1 and CDR2 sequences are SEHNR and FQNEAQ (reference sequence). There are 15 residues in the CDR3. The junction had 8 bases not matched to a gene; V was cut back by 3 bases and J by 8 bases.

The chain has TRBV9 and TRBJ2-3; no reliable D call. CDR3 length equals 13 residues. In germline, CDR1 is SGDLS, CDR2 YYNGEE. V was pared by 4 bases and J by 6 bases, with 12 bases between. CDR3 sequence: CASSPPSRDTQYF. CDR3 coding DNA: TGTGCCAGCAGCCCCCCTTCACGGGATACGCAGTATTTT.

V usage is TRBV5-1 and J usage is TRBJ2-6; D gene unclear. Germline V CDR1 and CDR2: SGHRS, YFSETQ. This CDR3 is built from 16 residues. Trimming shortened V by 4 bases and J by 4 bases, and 15 bases separated the two germline ends. Here the CDR3 reads CASSRLLFGGANVLTF. The CDR3 DNA reads as TGCGCCAGCAGCCGACTTCTCTTTGGGGGGGCCAACGTCCTGACTTTC. Together with reference TRBV5-1 and TRBJ2-6, the CDR3 gives the full variable domain: KAGVTQTPRYLIKTRGQQVTLSCSPISGHRSVSWYQQTPGQGLQFLFEYFSETQRNKGNFPGRFSGRQFSNSRSEMNVSTLELGDSALYLCASSRLLFGGANVLTFGAGSRLTVL.

The chain carries TRBV19 and TRBJ1-1; D unresolved. Germline loops: CDR1 LNHDA, CDR2 SQIVND (reference sequence). The germline V and J ends were trimmed by 6 bases and 4 bases, with 12 bases remaining between them. The CDR3 is 13 amino acids. Written as DNA, the CDR3 is TGTGCCAGTAGGGTCGGAGGCGGCACTGAAGCTTTCTTT. This sequence encodes CASRVGGGTEAFF.

The chain has TRBV27 and TRBJ1-1, with 10 positions matching TRBD1. Germline CDR1 and CDR2: MNHEY and SMNVEV (reference sequence). Trimming cost V 2 bases and J 1 base; bases outside gene matches: 1. This CDR3 region has 15 residues. This chain's CDR3 is CASSLGDRGNTEAFF. CDR3 coding DNA: TGTGCCAGCAGTTTAGGGGACAGGGGGAACACTGAAGCTTTCTTT.

This chain joins TRBV10-1 and TRBJ2-2; tentatively, D is TRBD2 (6 bases). Deletions cut 6 bases from V and 7 bases from J, with 12 bases between. The CDR3 is made up of 13 amino acids. In germline, CDR1 is WNHNN, CDR2 SYGVQD (reference sequence). The CDR3 loop reads CASSETSNGELFF. In DNA, the CDR3 is TGCGCCAGCAGCGAGACTAGTAACGGGGAGCTGTTTTTT.

The rearrangement uses TRBV7-9 and TRBJ2-1; 8 bases match TRBD2. The CDR3 has 16 amino acids. V lost 4 bases and J lost 2; bases outside the gene matches: 7. Germline CDR1 is SEHNR and CDR2 is FQNEAQ (reference sequence). The CDR3: CASSSVTSAAYNEQFF. The CDR3 nucleotides are TGTGCCAGCAGCTCGGTGACTAGCGCGGCCTACAATGAGCAGTTCTTC.

This clone occurred once. The chain joins TRBV5-1 to TRBJ1-2, with D possibly matching TRBD1 (5 bases). Germline V gene sequence: CDR1 SGHRS, CDR2 YFSETQ. The CDR3 consists of 18 residues. V lost 0 bases, J lost 0 bases, and 18 bases lay in between. This CDR3 is CASSLDATRGLANYGYTF. The CDR3 DNA follows: TGCGCCAGCAGCTTGGACGCCACCCGGGGGTTAGCTAACTATGGCTACACCTTC.

The chain combines TRBV28 with TRBJ2-3; D call uncertain. V lost 5 bases, J lost 0 bases, and 15 bases lay in between. CDR1 and CDR2 (germline): MDHEN, SYDVKM. This CDR3 has 16 amino acids. CDR3: CASSLLTGPSTDTQYF. The CDR3, as DNA: TGTGCCAGCAGTCTCCTAACGGGTCCTAGCACAGATACGCAGTATTTT.

The V and J genes are TRBV5-1 and TRBJ2-1; 10 positions agree with TRBD2. Losses at the gene ends were 5 bases for V and 4 bases for J; bases not matched to a gene: 3. The germline V gene encodes CDR1 SGHRS and CDR2 YFSETQ. The length of the CDR3 is 14 residues. Here the CDR3 reads CASSSGGTYNEQFF. The CDR3 DNA sequence: TGCGCCAGCAGTAGCGGGGGGACTTACAATGAGCAGTTCTTC.

Sample share makes this clone medium-sized. At one end, the junction sequence differs from germline, possibly due to a read error. Other DNA sequences within the sample encode an identical CDR3. This rearrangement joins TRBV5-6 to TRBJ2-7, with 10 nucleotides matching TRBD2. This CDR3 comprises 15 residues. The V gene's germline CDR1 is SGHDT and CDR2 YYEEEE. DNA for the CDR3: TGTGCCCGCAGCTTGGGCCTAGCGGGGGCGGGGGAGCAGTACTTC. Its translation: CARSLGLAGAGEQYF.

This chain uses TRBV7-6 with TRBJ1-3, with unresolved D. The CDR3 contains 12 residues. CDR1 SGHVS and CDR2 FNYEAQ come from the germline V gene. V lost 5 bases and J 11 bases, leaving 13 bases between the germline ends. CDR3 residues: CASSGGERPIYF. The CDR3 DNA follows: TGTGCCAGCAGCGGTGGCGAGCGGCCCATATATTTT.

This chain links TRBV30 with TRBJ1-4; D remains unclear. Germline V CDR1 and CDR2: GTSNPN, SVGIG (reference sequence). The CDR3 has 12 residues. V shed 6 bases and J shed 6 bases, with 11 bases lying between them. The CDR3 protein is CACRTSYEKLFF. As DNA, the CDR3 is TGTGCCTGCCGGACTTCCTATGAAAAACTGTTTTTT. Looking up the rest from reference TRBV30 and TRBJ1-4 gives the full variable domain: SQTIHQWPATLVQPVGSPLSLECTVEGTSNPNLYWYRQAAGRGLQLLFYSVGIGQISSEVPQNLSASRPQDRQFILSSKKLLLSDSGFYLCACRTSYEKLFFGSGTQLSVL.

This clone is a singleton in its sample. The chain carries TRBV5-1 and TRBJ1-1, with 7 nucleotides matching TRBD1. Per the germline V gene, CDR1 is SGHRS and CDR2 is YFSETQ. V gave up 2 bases and J gave up 1 base; unmatched junction bases: 5. The CDR3 length is 15 residues. CDR3 DNA: TGCGCCAGCAGCTTAGAAGGGGGCGCGAACACTGAAGCTTTCTTT. It translates to CASSLEGGANTEAFF.

V and J are TRBV4-1 and TRBJ2-3; tentatively, D is TRBD2 (6 bases). Germline loops: CDR1 MGHRA, CDR2 YSYEKL. Trimming left V 1 base short and J 0 bases short, with 20 bases between. CDR3 length equals 19 residues. The CDR3 DNA is TGCGCCAGCAGCCAAGTTAATAGCGGTTGGGTCCCTAGCACAGATACGCAGTATTTT. Its protein is CASSQVNSGWVPSTDTQYF.

This chain connects TRBV5-1 to TRBJ1-2; a weak D match, TRBD1 (5 bases). The CDR3 spans 12 residues. V was clipped by 0 bases and J by 7 bases, with 7 bases between them. Germline-derived CDR1 and CDR2 are SGHRS and YFSETQ. The CDR3 nucleotides read TGCGCCAGCAGCTTGGAGGGGTTTGGCTACACCTTC. Translated, it gives CASSLEGFGYTF.